This T cell receptor beta chain derives from a study of monozygotic twins with inflammatory bowel disease. Study-level results: On the inverse Simpson index, IBD patients scored lower for TCRbeta diversity than healthy co-twins. Relative to healthy twins, IBD patients had fewer clonotypes in common with others, a gap that was especially apparent with disease activity.

The CDR3 is 17 residues long. Germline V CDR1 and CDR2: MNHEY, SVGAGI. Note on this clonotype: Its specificity is unknown.

TCRdb processed the 5' RACE reads again and assigns one entry to each CDR3 protein, with no DNA. Its table records around 140,000 distinct CDR3 sequences. This chain links TRBV6-5 with TRBJ1-6; TCRdb returns TRBD1, unconfirmable since there is no DNA. The receptor's source is a human donor with ulcerative colitis or Crohn's disease, or a healthy co-twin of an affected twin (not recorded which). The source material was blood. The CDR3: CASSYSFRLTANSPLHF.